This note documents a single TCR beta chain sequence. Its antigen is currently unknown. The assay was immunoSEQ multiplex PCR, and TCRdb's table has in-frame clones only and misses some. This table has about 110,000 clones, 85% to 95% appearing once. These data come from a study of graft-versus-host responses after intestinal transplantation. Germline assignment: CDR1 MNHEY and CDR2 SVGAGI. The length of the CDR3 is 15 residues. V shed 1 base and J shed 2 bases, with 12 bases lying between them. The chain joins TRBV6-5 to TRBJ2-7, with D unresolved. The sequenced sample was unstimulated CD8+ T cells sorted from spleen or lymph node cells, obtained before intestinal transplant. The sequence derives from a human donor who received an intestinal transplant. This CDR3 reads CASSYWSRAPYEQYF. In DNA form, the CDR3 reads TGTGCCAGCAGTTACTGGTCTCGAGCCCCCTACGAGCAGTACTTC.